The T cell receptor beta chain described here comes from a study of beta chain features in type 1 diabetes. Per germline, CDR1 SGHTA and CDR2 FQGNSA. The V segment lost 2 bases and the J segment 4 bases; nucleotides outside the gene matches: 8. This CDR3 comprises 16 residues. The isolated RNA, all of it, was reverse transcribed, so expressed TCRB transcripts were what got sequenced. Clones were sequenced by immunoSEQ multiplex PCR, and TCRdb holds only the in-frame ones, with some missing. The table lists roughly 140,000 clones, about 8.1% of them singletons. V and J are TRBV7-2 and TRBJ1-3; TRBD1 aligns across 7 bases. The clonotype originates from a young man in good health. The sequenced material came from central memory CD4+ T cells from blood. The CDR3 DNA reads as TGTGCCAGCAGCTTATTTCTAACAGGGGCCGGAAACACCATATATTTT. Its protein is CASSLFLTGAGNTIYF. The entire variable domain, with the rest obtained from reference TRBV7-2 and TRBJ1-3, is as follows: GAGVSQSPSNKVTEKGKDVELRCDPISGHTALYWYRQSLGQGLEFLIYFQGNSAPDKSGLPSDRFSAERTGGSVSTLTIQRTQQEDSAVYLCASSLFLTGAGNTIYFGEGSWLTVV.